Each of the 8 T cell receptor beta chains below was sequenced from the same sample in a study of tissue T cells after allogeneic stem cell transplantation. Profiling relied on immunoSEQ multiplex PCR, and the TCRdb table lists in-frame clones only, not all of them. The sample includes some 2,000 clones, roughly 50% of them seen just once. Time point indicated: mouse harvest day 14 after allogeneic transplant. Tail vein injection delivered 10^7 T-cell-depleted bone marrow cells and 10^6 splenic CD5+ T cells. Sequences were obtained from liver tissue. The receptor source for this set is a female BALB/c mouse given C57BL/6 T cells with graft-versus-host disease after an allogeneic hematopoietic cell transplant.

As to this clone: Gene names and germline match the mouse. Read data end 1 residue before the CDR3 end; the end is taken from the germline J gene. The V call is TRBV2, the J call TRBJ2-2; D is possibly TRBD1 (6 bases). Germline V gene lookup returns CDR1 LGHNA and CDR2 YSYQKL. The CDR3 has 15 residues. V lost 1 base to trimming and J lost 0 bases, with 6 bases between them. The CDR3 is CASSQGTANTGQLYF. CDR3 DNA (partial): TGTGCCAGCAGCCAAGGGACAGCAAACACCGGGCAGCTCTAC.

A note on this clone: Each gene name is a mouse one. Coverage ceases 1 residue before the CDR3 finishes, and the germline J gene fills in the end. This chain connects TRBV13-1 to TRBJ1-1; D is unclear. The germline V gene encodes CDR1 NSHNY and CDR2 SYGAGN. Trimming shortened V by 2 bases and J by 2 bases, and 1 base separated the two germline ends. This CDR3 has 11 amino acids. The sequenced part of the CDR3 DNA is TGTGCCAGCAGTGACAACACAGAAGTCTTC. Translated: CASSDNTEVF. The whole CDR3 region reads CASSDNTEVFF.

Note on this clone: The genes are named according to mouse. The read gets to within 1 residue of the CDR3 end, and the germline J gene fills in the rest. The chain is built from TRBV26 and TRBJ2-5, with D perhaps matching TRBD1 (5 bases). Trimming removed 6 bases at V and 0 bases at J, with 7 bases between. The CDR3 is 13 residues long. Germline-derived CDR1 and CDR2 are KGHPV and FQNQEV (reference sequence). The part of the CDR3 DNA that was read is TGTGCCAGCAGGCGACAGAACCAAGACACCCAGTAC. Residues: CASRRQNQDTQY. The full-length CDR3 reads as CASRRQNQDTQYF.

On this clone: Gene and germline names: mouse. Read sequence stops 1 residue before the CDR3 end, and the germline J gene provides the missing end. V is TRBV3 and J is TRBJ2-5, with TRBD2 identical over 12 bases. Germline V lookup: CDR1 SNHLY, CDR2 FYNGKV (reference sequence). This CDR3 contains 16 residues. Trimming removed 5 bases from V and 2 bases from J; junction bases left unmatched: 5. Incomplete CDR3 DNA: TGTGCCAGCAGCCCGGGGACTGGGGGGCCCCAAGACACCCAGTAC. It yields the protein CASSPGTGGPQDTQY. The entire CDR3 is CASSPGTGGPQDTQYF.

Sample share makes this clone medium-sized (0.01 to 0.1%). Gene names and germline refer to mouse. The CDR3 here is CASRRQSSYEQYF. The part of the CDR3 DNA that was read is TGTGCCAGCAGGCGACAAAGCTCCTATGAACAGTAC. The chain recombines TRBV15 with TRBJ2-7; no clear D gene. The CDR3 end is not reached by the read, which stops 1 residue before it; the germline J gene fills it in. The CDR3 is made up of 13 amino acids. Trimming left V 6 bases short and J 0 bases short, with 9 bases between. Germline V gene sequence: CDR1 SGHND, CDR2 FRSKSL.

For this clone: Gene names and germline refer to mouse. The read falls 1 residue short of the CDR3 end, and the missing part is taken from the germline J gene. The genes are TRBV3 and TRBJ2-5; TRBD1 matches 10 bases. Germline V gene lookup returns CDR1 SNHLY and CDR2 FYNGKV (reference sequence). The CDR3 is made up of 15 amino acids. V lost 5 bases and J lost 2; bases outside the gene matches: 4. Here the CDR3 reads CASSSRDRGQDTQYF. The part of the CDR3 DNA that was read is TGTGCCAGCAGCAGCCGGGACAGGGGCCAAGACACCCAGTAC.

As regards this clone: Genes and germline are mouse. The sequenced fragment ends 1 residue before the CDR3 boundary, so the rest is inferred from the germline J gene. The chain carries TRBV3 and TRBJ1-1; maybe TRBD1 (6 bases). Trimming shortened V by 2 bases and J by 0 bases, and 7 bases separated the two germline ends. Germline V CDR1 and CDR2: SNHLY, FYNGKV (reference sequence). This CDR3 region has 14 residues. CDR3 DNA, as far as it was read: TGTGCCAGCAGCTTAAAGGGGGCAAACACAGAAGTCTTC. It is translated as CASSLKGANTEVF. The CDR3, in full, reads CASSLKGANTEVFF.

Only a few counts were recorded for this clone. Here the gene names and germline are mouse. The read halts 1 residue ahead of the CDR3 end, with the missing end drawn from the germline J gene. The rearrangement uses TRBV13-1 and TRBJ2-3, with a weak D call TRBD1 (6 bases). This CDR3 contains 15 residues. The germline V and J ends were trimmed by 3 bases and 0 bases, with 11 bases remaining between them. Germline CDR1 is NSHNY and CDR2 is SYGAGN. The sequenced part of the CDR3 DNA is TGTGCCAGCAGTGCCGGGACATCTAGTGCAGAAACGCTGTAT. Amino acids: CASSAGTSSAETLY. The full CDR3 protein reads CASSAGTSSAETLYF.